The clone carrying this T cell receptor (beta chain) has a count of ten or more. Its antigen is currently unknown. TCRdb recomputed calls from the PCR reads with MiXCR, one row per CDR3 protein. The data contain 55,000 to 75,000 distinct CDR3 sequences, 18% of them singletons. These data come from a study of molecular identifiers for immune sequencing clone quantification. Using a CD8+CD4-CCR7+CD45RA+ phenotype, naive CD8 T cells were sorted. Points from the study as a whole: Spiked Jurkat TCR RNA from one cell was reportedly detectable among about a million naive cells. Barcodes shared by identical TCR molecules could lead to underestimated sizes of highly expanded clones.

The V end lost 0 bases, the J end lost 7 bases, and 19 bases lay between the germline ends. Germline-derived CDR1 and CDR2 are SGHAT and FQDESV (reference sequence). This CDR3 is 17 amino acids long. Sequencing input: naive CD8+ T cells from blood, with Jurkat cell RNA spiked in. Subset: FACS-sorted CD8+CD4-CCR7+CD45RA+ naive T cells. The chain links TRBV11-1 to TRBJ2-1, with D possibly TRBD2 on 6 matching bases. The sequence was collected from a human donor in good health. Some libraries in this study had Jurkat cell RNA spiked in. CDR3 DNA sequence: TGTGCCAGCAGCTTAGCGCGGGGAGATTCGGAGAGTAATGAGCAGTTCTTC. Encoded protein: CASSLARGDSESNEQFF.